Sequencing of this T cell receptor (beta chain) was carried out in a study of cytomegalovirus exposure and HLA in healthy donors. The study ran its PCR with 60 Vbeta and 13 Jbeta primers. Using immunoSEQ multiplex PCR, the repertoire was profiled, and TCRdb retains in-frame clones only, with some absent. The data contain under 150,000 clones, more than 80% of them singletons. V lost 8 bases, J lost 7 bases, and 7 bases stayed unmatched. Germline V CDR1 and CDR2: MNHNS, SASEGT. The length of the CDR3 is 13 residues. Unrecorded immune exposure was likely among donors, who were nominally healthy when sampled. Study results and caveats: TCR beta sequences reportedly predicted most subjects' HLA-A and HLA-B alleles accurately. Earlier analysis yielded a pattern in which most TCR beta V segments were productive about 87% or about 30% of the time. Cytomegalovirus association was listed for under 200 TCR beta chains.

Of note for this clone: No antigen is known for it.

The TCR originated in a man aged 25-45 years in good health and CMV-seronegative. The chain joins TRBV6-1 to TRBJ2-7, with 11 nucleotides matching TRBD2. Sequencing was carried out using PBMCs. CDR3 in DNA: TGTGCCAGCCGACTAGCGGGAATTGAAGAGCAGTACTTC. It specifies CASRLAGIEEQYF.